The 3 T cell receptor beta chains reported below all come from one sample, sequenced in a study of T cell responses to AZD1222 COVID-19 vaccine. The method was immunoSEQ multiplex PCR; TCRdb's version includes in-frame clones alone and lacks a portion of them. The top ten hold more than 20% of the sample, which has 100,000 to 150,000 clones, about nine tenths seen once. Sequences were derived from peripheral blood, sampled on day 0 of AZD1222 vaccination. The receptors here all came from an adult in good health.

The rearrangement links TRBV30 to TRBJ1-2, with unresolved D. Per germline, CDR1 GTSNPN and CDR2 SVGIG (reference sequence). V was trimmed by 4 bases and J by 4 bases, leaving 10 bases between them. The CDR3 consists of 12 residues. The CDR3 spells CAWTPFTYGYTF. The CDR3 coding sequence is TGTGCCTGGACGCCCTTTACCTATGGCTACACCTTC.

The CDR3 DNA reads as TGTGCCAGCTCGCTGGGACAGCTAAAAAACACTGAAGCTTTCTTT. It translates to CASSLGQLKNTEAFF. This chain connects TRBV18 to TRBJ1-1, with 7 bases aligning to TRBD1. CDR3 length: 15 residues. Trimming took 6 bases from V and 2 from J; bases not matched to a gene: 9. CDR1 is KGHSH and CDR2 is LQKENI in the germline V gene.

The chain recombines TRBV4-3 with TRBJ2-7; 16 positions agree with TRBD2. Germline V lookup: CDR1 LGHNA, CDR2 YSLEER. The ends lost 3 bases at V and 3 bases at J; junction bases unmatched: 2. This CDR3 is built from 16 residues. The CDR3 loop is CASSHGTSGGGYEQYF. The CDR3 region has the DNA TGCGCCAGCAGCCATGGGACTAGCGGGGGGGGCTACGAGCAGTACTTC.